This T cell receptor (beta chain) is drawn from a study of cytotoxic CD8 clonotypes in ibrutinib-treated CLL. Looking at the study overall: Within the patient group, under 12 were relapsed/refractory and approximately 16 treatment-naive, and approximately 17 were IGHV unmutated. Sequenced samples delivered averages of 270,000 or so productive templates and more than 75,000 productive rearrangements. The study, taken as a whole, reports: There were few public clonotypes, and on treatment they contracted or stayed stable.

Concerning this clone itself: The target antigen is unknown.

In germline, CDR1 is SEHNR, CDR2 FQNEAQ (reference sequence). The V end lost 2 bases, the J end lost 2 bases, and 9 bases lay between the germline ends. The CDR3 has 14 amino acids. Sequencing was performed with immunoSEQ multiplex PCR; in TCRdb, only in-frame clones are kept and a portion is missing. The sample shows about 300,000 clones, 67% of them seen only once. This TCR derives from a human donor with chronic lymphocytic leukemia. The chain couples TRBV7-9 to TRBJ2-5; D not resolved. The sample here was PBMCs, taken after 36 months of ibrutinib treatment. CDR3 in amino acids: CASSLLKEQETQYF. The CDR3 DNA is TGTGCCAGCAGCTTATTGAAAGAACAAGAGACCCAGTACTTC. The full variable domain, completed using reference TRBV7-9 and TRBJ2-5, is DTGVSQNPRHKITKRGQNVTFRCDPISEHNRLYWYRQTLGQGPEFLTYFQNEAQLEKSRLLSDRFSAERPKGSFSTLEIQRTEQGDSAMYLCASSLLKEQETQYFGPGTRLLVL.